This T cell receptor (beta chain) was obtained from a study of T cell repertoires in cytomegalovirus infection. In the study overall: CMV infection together with matching HLA type was indicated by public TCR beta signatures.

The V end was cut by 1 base, the J end by 5 bases, with 6 bases between. Germline V gene data show CDR1 as SGHTA and CDR2 as FQGNSA. The CDR3 contains 14 residues. MiXCR, run by TCRdb on the reads, gives a single entry per CDR3 protein. The data contain a few hundred thousand distinct CDR3 sequences, 22% of them singletons. At least ten counts were recorded for this clonotype. Its antigen is unidentified. This sequence was found in a human donor in good health (CMV status not recorded). Some clones in this sample may be carry-over from other donors' samples. Sequenced material: cultured PBMCs, taken from culture after CMV antigen stimulation. This sequence joins TRBV7-2 and TRBJ1-6; D uncertain. CDR3 DNA: TGTGCCAGCAGCTTAGGGCCAGATAATTCACCCCTCCACTTT. This encodes CASSLGPDNSPLHF.